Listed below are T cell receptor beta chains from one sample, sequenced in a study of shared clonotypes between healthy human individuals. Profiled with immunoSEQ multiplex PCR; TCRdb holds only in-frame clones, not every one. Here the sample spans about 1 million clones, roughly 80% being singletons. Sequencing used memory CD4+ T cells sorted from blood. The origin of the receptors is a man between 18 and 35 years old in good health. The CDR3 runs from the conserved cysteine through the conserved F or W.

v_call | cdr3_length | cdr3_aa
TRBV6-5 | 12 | CASIGEDYGYTF
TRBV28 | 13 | CASSRPPSYEQYF
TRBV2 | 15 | CASSATGVTNEKLFF
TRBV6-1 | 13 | CASSGDSGNTIYF
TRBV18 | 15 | CASSPQGAGNQPQHF
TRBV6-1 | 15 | CASNPISFQGSEQYF
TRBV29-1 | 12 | CSVEVRRETQYF
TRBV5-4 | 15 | CASSFQDRSSYEQYF
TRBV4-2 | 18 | CASSQSKFTALAKNIQYF
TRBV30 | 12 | CAWSRGVGEAFF
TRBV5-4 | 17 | CASSFAQGGSGANVLTF
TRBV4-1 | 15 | CASSQVGLRQETQYF
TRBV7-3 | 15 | CASSPGLISGNTIYF
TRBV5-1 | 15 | CASSPGASGSPEQYF
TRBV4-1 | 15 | CASRSTSGKVGELFF
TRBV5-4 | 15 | CASSLGAGSYNEQFF
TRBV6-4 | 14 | CASSDQGNTGELFF
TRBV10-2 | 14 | CASSEQSGYNEQFF